This T cell receptor (beta chain) is from a study of blood T cells in healthy people across ages. Study outcomes and limitations: Across the age range, TCR beta diversity per million T cells fell in a roughly linear way.

V lost 1 base, J lost 6 bases, and 1 base stayed unmatched. The CDR3 runs to 14 residues. Germline loops: CDR1 SGHTA, CDR2 FQGNSA. This clonotype came up many times. Its antigen is not identified. Through a sample-barcoded 5' primer and a J-beta primer mix, a second PCR was run for roughly 6 to 12 cycles. Each CDR3 protein gets one entry after TCRdb re-called the 5' RACE reads with MiXCR. The sample gives 1.5 million to 2 million distinct CDR3 sequences, about 28% of which show up once; roughly 8% is in the top ten. Roughly 10 milliliters of peripheral blood were drawn from each donor into EDTA-treated tubes.

This chain joins TRBV7-2 and TRBJ2-3, with TRBD2 matching 10 bases. Sequenced sample: blood. This TCR derives from a woman in her thirties in good health. The CDR3 loop is CASSLEGLADTQYF. Here the CDR3 DNA reads TGTGCCAGCAGCTTAGAGGGACTAGCGGATACGCAGTATTTT.